This TCR beta chain was identified in a study of blood T cell repertoires in COVID-19. Libraries were prepared by immunoSEQ multiplex PCR; TCRdb keeps only in-frame clonotypes and omits some of them. The sample lists about 670,000 clones, about nine tenths occurring once. This sequence originates from a woman aged 18 to 35 with acute or convalescent COVID-19. The sequenced sample consisted of peripheral blood.

The CDR3 sequence is CASSPTGDSNQPQHF. For the CDR3, the DNA is TGTGCCAGCAGCCCGACAGGAGATAGCAATCAGCCCCAGCATTTT. This chain joins TRBV7-9 and TRBJ1-5; D is possibly TRBD1 (6 bases). Germline values: CDR1 SEHNR, CDR2 FQNEAQ (reference sequence). Trimming removed 5 bases from V and 0 bases from J, with 11 bases in between. This CDR3 comprises 15 residues.